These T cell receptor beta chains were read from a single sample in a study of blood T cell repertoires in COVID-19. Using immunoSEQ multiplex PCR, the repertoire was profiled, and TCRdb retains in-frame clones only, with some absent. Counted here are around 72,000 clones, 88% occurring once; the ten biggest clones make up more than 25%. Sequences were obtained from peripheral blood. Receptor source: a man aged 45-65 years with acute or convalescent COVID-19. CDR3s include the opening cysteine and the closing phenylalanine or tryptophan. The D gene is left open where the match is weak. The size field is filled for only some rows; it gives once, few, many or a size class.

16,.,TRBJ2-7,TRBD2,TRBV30,TGTGCCTGGAGCCCCACCCCTAGCGGGGGGGTGCACGAGCAGTACTTC,CAWSPTPSGGVHEQYF
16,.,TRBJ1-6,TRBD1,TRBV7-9,TGTGCCAGCAGCCGAACCGCCGGGACAGGGGGATCTACCCTCCACTTT,CASSRTAGTGGSTLHF
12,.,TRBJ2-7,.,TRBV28,TGTGCCAGCAGTCAACAGGGCTACGAGCAGTACTTC,CASSQQGYEQYF
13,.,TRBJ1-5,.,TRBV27,TGTGCCAGCAGTTCCTATGAGAGGCAGCCCCAGCATTTT,CASSSYERQPQHF
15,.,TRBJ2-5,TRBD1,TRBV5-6,TGTGCCAGCAGCAATCCCGGGACAGCACAAGAGACCCAGTACTTC,CASSNPGTAQETQYF
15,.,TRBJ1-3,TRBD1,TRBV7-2,TGTGCCAGCAGCTTAGGGGACAGGGCTGGAAACACCATATATTTT,CASSLGDRAGNTIYF
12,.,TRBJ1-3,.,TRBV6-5,TGTGCCAGCAGCCGGGAGGGCAACACCATATATTTT,CASSREGNTIYF
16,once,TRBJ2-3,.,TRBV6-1,TGTGCCAGCAGTGAAGCGTACCGGGGGACGCGTGGTACGCAGTATTTT,CASSEAYRGTRGTQYF
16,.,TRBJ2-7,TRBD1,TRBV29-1,TGCAGCGTTGGAGGAAAAACGGGACAGGGAAACTACGAGCAGTACTTC,CSVGGKTGQGNYEQYF
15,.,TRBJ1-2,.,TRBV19,TGTGCCAGTAGTATTCGGGATCTAACCGACTATGGCTACACCTTC,CASSIRDLTDYGYTF
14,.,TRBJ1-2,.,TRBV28,TGTGCCTCTCGAGGCCAAGGGGAGGACTATGGCTACACCTTC,CASRGQGEDYGYTF
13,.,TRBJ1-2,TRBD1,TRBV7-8,TGTGCCAGCAGCTTACAGGGGGCGTGGGGCTACACCTTC,CASSLQGAWGYTF
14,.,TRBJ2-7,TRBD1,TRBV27,TGTGCCAGCAGGGACGCGACAGGGTCCGGCGAGCAGTACTTC,CASRDATGSGEQYF
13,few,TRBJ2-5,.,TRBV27,TGTGCCAGCAGCCGTCGTTCCCGGGAGACCCAGTACTTC,CASSRRSRETQYF
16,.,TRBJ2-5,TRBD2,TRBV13,TGTGCCAGCAGCTTAGGACTAGCGGGGGGGCTAGAGACCCAGTACTTC,CASSLGLAGGLETQYF
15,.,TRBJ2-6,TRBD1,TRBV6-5,TGTGCCAGCAGAGGGGACAGCTCTGGGGCCAACGTCCTGACTTTC,CASRGDSSGANVLTF
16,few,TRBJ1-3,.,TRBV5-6,TGTGCCAGCAGCTTGGTTGACAGGCACTCTGGAAACACCATATATTTT,CASSLVDRHSGNTIYF
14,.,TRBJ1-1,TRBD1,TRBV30,TGTGCCTGGAGTGTAACAGGGGGCGGCACTGAAGCTTTCTTT,CAWSVTGGGTEAFF
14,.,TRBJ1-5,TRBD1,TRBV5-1,TGCGCCAGCAGCATCGGACAGGGCGGTCAGCCCCAGCATTTT,CASSIGQGGQPQHF
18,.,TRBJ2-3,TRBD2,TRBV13,TGTGCCAGCAGCTTAGAGGGACTAGCGGGCCATGACACAGATACGCAGTATTTT,CASSLEGLAGHDTDTQYF
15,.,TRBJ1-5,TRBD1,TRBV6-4,TGTGCCAGCATTTCGGACAGGGGGCCTAATCAGCCCCAGCATTTT,CASISDRGPNQPQHF
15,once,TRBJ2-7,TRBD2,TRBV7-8,TGTGCCAGCAGCCGAGGGCGGGGGGCCCAATACGAGCAGTACTTC,CASSRGRGAQYEQYF
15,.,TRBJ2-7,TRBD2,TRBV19,TGTGCCAGTAGTATCCAGGCGGGGGGACACGACGAGCAGTACTTC,CASSIQAGGHDEQYF
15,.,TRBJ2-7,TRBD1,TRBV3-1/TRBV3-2,TGTGCCAGCAGCTGGCCGGGACAGGGGGCACTGGAGCAGTACTTC,CASSWPGQGALEQYF
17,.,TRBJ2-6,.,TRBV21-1,TGTGCCAGCAGCAAAGCCCCACAGGGACCTGGGGCCAACGTCCTGACTTTC,CASSKAPQGPGANVLTF
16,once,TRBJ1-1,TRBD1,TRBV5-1,TGCGCCAGCAGCTTAGGGACAGGAGGTATGAACACTGAAGCTTTCTTT,CASSLGTGGMNTEAFF
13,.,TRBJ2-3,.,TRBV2,TGTGCCAGCAACAGGGATCGCACAGATACGCAGTATTTT,CASNRDRTDTQYF
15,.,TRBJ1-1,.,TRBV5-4,TGTGCCAGCAGCCATCCCGGACAGAGGAACACTGAAGCTTTCTTT,CASSHPGQRNTEAFF
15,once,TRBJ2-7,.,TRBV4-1,TGCGCCAGCAGCCAAGATCAGGGAGGCCCCTACGAGCAGTACTTC,CASSQDQGGPYEQYF
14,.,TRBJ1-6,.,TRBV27,TGTGCCAGCAGTTCAGGACTCCAAAATTCACCCCTCCACTTT,CASSSGLQNSPLHF
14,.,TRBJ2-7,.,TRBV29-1,TGCAGCGTTGCCGGGACTGGGAGCTCCTACGAGCAGTACTTC,CSVAGTGSSYEQYF
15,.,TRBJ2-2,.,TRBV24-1,TGTGCCACCAGTGATACGACAGGTTTCACCGGGGAGCTGTTTTTT,CATSDTTGFTGELFF
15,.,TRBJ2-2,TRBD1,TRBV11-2,TGTGCCAGCAGGTGGACAGGGGGCCTCACCGGGGAGCTGTTTTTT,CASRWTGGLTGELFF
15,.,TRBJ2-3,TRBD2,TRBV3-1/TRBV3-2,TGTGCCAGCAGCCTAGCGGGGGGGCCGGGAGATACGCAGTATTTT,CASSLAGGPGDTQYF
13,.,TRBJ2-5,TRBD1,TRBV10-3,TGTGCCATCAGGGAGACAGGGGTCGAGACCCAGTACTTC,CAIRETGVETQYF
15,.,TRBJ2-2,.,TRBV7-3,TGTGCCAGCAGCTCCGGACAGACAAACACCGGGGAGCTGTTTTTT,CASSSGQTNTGELFF
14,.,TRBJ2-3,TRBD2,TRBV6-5,TGTGCCAGCAGTTTACTAGCGGCCACAGATACGCAGTATTTT,CASSLLAATDTQYF
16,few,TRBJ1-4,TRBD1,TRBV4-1,TGCGCCAGCAGCACCGGGACAGGGGCAACTAATGAAAAACTGTTTTTT,CASSTGTGATNEKLFF
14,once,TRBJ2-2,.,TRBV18,TGTGCCAGCTCACCAAGCCACAGCACCGGGGAGCTGTTTTTT,CASSPSHSTGELFF
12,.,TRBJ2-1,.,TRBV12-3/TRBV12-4,TGTGCCAGCAGTTTACGGGGAGGTGAGCAGTTCTTC,CASSLRGGEQFF
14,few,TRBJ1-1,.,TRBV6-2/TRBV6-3,TGTGCCAGCAGTTACCGTAAAGACTACACTGAAGCTTTCTTT,CASSYRKDYTEAFF
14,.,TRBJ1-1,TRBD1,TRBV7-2,TGTGCCAGCAGCTTAGCTGGGACAGCGAATGAAGCTTTCTTT,CASSLAGTANEAFF
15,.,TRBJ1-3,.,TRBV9,TGTGCCAGCAGCGTCGAAAGCTACTCTGGAAACACCATATATTTT,CASSVESYSGNTIYF
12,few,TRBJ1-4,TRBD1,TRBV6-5,TGTGCCAGCAGCCTGGACAGGGGAGGACTGTTTTTT,CASSLDRGGLFF
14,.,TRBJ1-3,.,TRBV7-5,TGTGCCAGAAGCCCAGGGGGCTCTGGAAACACCATATATTTT,CARSPGGSGNTIYF
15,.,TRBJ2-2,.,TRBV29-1,TGCAGCGTTGAAAGAGACAGGACGAACACCGGGGAGCTGTTTTTT,CSVERDRTNTGELFF
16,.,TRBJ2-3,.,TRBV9,TGTGCCAGCAGCGTAGGACCGACACCAAGCACAGATACGCAGTATTTT,CASSVGPTPSTDTQYF
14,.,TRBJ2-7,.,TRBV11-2,TGTGCCAGCAGCCCCCCCCCGGGGGTCTACGAGCAGTACTTC,CASSPPPGVYEQYF
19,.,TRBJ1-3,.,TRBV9,TGTGCCAGCAGCGTAGAGAGTGACAGGACTCTTTCGCCCGGAAACACCATATATTTT,CASSVESDRTLSPGNTIYF